This TCR beta chain derives from a study of tumor and adjacent non-tumor tissue in lung cancer. Study results and limitations: In normal lung, the top 100 clones were significantly more dominant than in tumor. Compared with tumor, normal lung showed significantly lower TCR diversity.

Three rounds of nested PCR, following a modified ARM-PCR protocol, produced the TCRbeta library. MiXCR, applied by TCRdb to the multiplex PCR reads, yields one record per CDR3 protein. The table lists 95,000 to 150,000 distinct CDR3 sequences, over 65% of them singletons. This sample's RNA came from whole unsorted tissue. Turning to this clonotype: The antigen remains undetermined. At one boundary the junction diverges from the germline segment, which might be a read error.

The CDR3 is 12 residues long. Germline V gene lookup returns CDR1 SGHAT and CDR2 FQNNGV. The sequence came from a man aged 30 to 39 with non-small cell lung cancer. The material sequenced was lung tumor tissue. The chain uses TRBV11-2 and TRBJ2-7; perhaps TRBD1 as D (6 bases). The CDR3 DNA is TGTGCCAACAACTCACTTTCCAGGGGTGGGCACTTC. The encoded protein is CANNSLSRGGHF.